This T cell receptor beta chain was sequenced during a study of blood T cell repertoires in COVID-19. Per the original methods: Estimated nucleated cell counts came from reference gene primer amplification. The assay was immunoSEQ multiplex PCR, and TCRdb's table has in-frame clones only and misses some. Clonal size and the V and J genes are those of that table, whereas D and trimming came from the DNA. The table has about 200,000 clones, 70% to 90% seen once. The CDR3 is 14 amino acids. Germline loops: CDR1 KGHSH, CDR2 LQKENI. Trimming shortened V by 3 bases and J by 3 bases, and 10 bases separated the two germline ends.

The clonotype originates from a woman of 80 years or more with acute or convalescent COVID-19. The sample comprised peripheral blood. The V and J genes are TRBV18 and TRBJ2-3; D not certain. The CDR3 DNA sequence: TGTGCCAGCTCACCGTCCGCGGTTACAGATACGCAGTATTTT. Protein: CASSPSAVTDTQYF.